These 27 T cell receptor beta chains were all obtained from the same sample, sequenced in a study of molecular identifiers for immune sequencing clone quantification. TCRdb processed the PCR reads anew with MiXCR; each CDR3 protein has one entry. The table records over 550,000 distinct CDR3 sequences, approximately 24% of them present only once. Sequenced input: naive CD8+ T cells from blood, with Jurkat cell RNA spiked in. The subset was: FACS-sorted CD8+CD4-CCR7+CD45RA+ naive T cells. The receptors shown here come from a human donor in good health. Some libraries in this study had Jurkat cell RNA spiked in.

In this sample, this clonotype turned up many times. The chain carries TRBV14 and TRBJ2-3, with 8 bases identical to TRBD1. The germline V gene encodes CDR1 SGHDN and CDR2 FVKESK. V gave up 4 bases and J gave up 3 bases; unmatched junction bases: 6. This CDR3 comprises 15 residues. The DNA of the CDR3 is TGTGCCAGCAGCCCAGGGGGCGGTACGACAGATACGCAGTATTTT. Protein product: CASSPGGGTTDTQYF.

Regarding this clonotype: A single base separates this from a much larger clone, so it may be a read error. The chain uses TRBV2 and TRBJ2-7; D is ambiguous. The V end was cut by 0 bases, the J end by 3 bases, with 12 bases between. The CDR3 covers 15 residues. Germline CDR1 SNHLY, CDR2 FYNNEI. Here the CDR3 DNA reads TGTGCCAGCAGTGAAGCCCGGGCCTACGGCTACGAGCAGTACTTC. Encoded protein: CASSEARAYGYEQYF.

This clonotype has a single count. One end of the junction varies from germline; a read error may be responsible. The rearrangement links TRBV4-3 to TRBJ2-1; D tentatively reads TRBD1 or TRBD2 (5 bases each). The germline V gene has CDR1 LGHNA and CDR2 YSLEER. CDR3 length: 15 residues. In nucleotides, the CDR3 is TGCGCCAGCGGCCAAGAAGGGACGCCATACAATGAGCAGTTCTTC. Protein: CASGQEGTPYNEQFF.

This chain uses TRBV3-1 with TRBJ2-7; no reliable D call. The CDR3 contains 14 residues. Germline-derived CDR1 and CDR2 are LGHDT and YNNKEL (reference sequence). V lost 4 bases and J lost 6, with 16 bases in between. The CDR3 loop is CASSRLIADPEQYF. As DNA, the CDR3 is TGTGCCAGCAGCCGCCTCATCGCGGACCCCGAGCAGTACTTC.

Remarks on this clonotype: Because it lacks the conserved phenylalanine or tryptophan at the end, this CDR3 is likely a read error. V usage is TRBV4-3 and J usage is TRBJ2-3; 13 bases match TRBD2. The CDR3 runs to 16 residues. CDR1 is LGHNA, CDR2 YSLEER, per germline. V lost 4 bases to trimming and J lost 2 bases; unmatched junction nucleotides: 3. This CDR3 is CASSRGTSGITDTQYL. CDR3 sequence (DNA): TGCGCCAGCAGCCGCGGGACTAGCGGGATCACAGATACGCAGTATTTG.

This clonotype was observed a handful of times. The rearrangement links TRBV4-1 to TRBJ1-6; 7 nucleotides agree with TRBD1. Germline-derived CDR1 and CDR2 are MGHRA and YSYEKL. Unmatched junction bases numbered 7, after V lost 6 bases and J lost 2 bases. The CDR3 has 16 residues. CDR3 nucleotide sequence: TGCGCCAGCAGTCCGACAGGGACGGCCTATAATTCACCCCTCCACTTT. Translating it yields CASSPTGTAYNSPLHF.

At least ten counts were recorded for this clonotype. The chain couples TRBV5-1 to TRBJ1-4; 8 nucleotides match TRBD1. CDR3 length: 15 residues. V lost 3 bases and J lost 7; bases outside the gene matches: 8. Germline-derived CDR1 and CDR2 are SGHRS and YFSETQ. As DNA, the CDR3 is TGCGCCAGCAGCTCGGGGACAGGTTTATTTGAAAAACTGTTTTTT. Protein product: CASSSGTGLFEKLFF.

As regards this clonotype: A read error may produce the germline difference seen at one junction end. The rearrangement joins TRBV5-6 to TRBJ2-3; 7 nucleotides match TRBD1. The CDR3 consists of 15 residues. Looked up from germline, CDR1 is SGHDT and CDR2 is YYEEEE. CDR3 residues: CAGSLTGILSDTQYF. The CDR3 nucleotides read TGTGCCGGCAGTTTGACAGGGATTCTTTCGGATACGCAGTATTTT.

For this clonotype: This may be a read error, as it is one base from a much larger clone. The rearrangement uses TRBV19 and TRBJ2-7; D is undetermined. The V gene's germline CDR1 is LNHDA and CDR2 SQIVND (reference sequence). The CDR3 sequence is 14 residues long. V gave up 5 bases and J gave up 0 bases, with 11 bases separating them. DNA of the CDR3: TGTGCCAGTAGTGTAAGGTACAGCTCCTACGAGCAGTACTTC. This translates into CASSVRYSSYEQYF.

This clonotype was recorded at least ten times. The rearrangement joins TRBV7-9 to TRBJ1-1; TRBD1 matches 8 bases. Germline V gives CDR1 SEHNR, CDR2 FQNEAQ (reference sequence). The CDR3 is 15 residues long. The ends lost 8 bases at V and 5 bases at J; junction bases unmatched: 13. As DNA, the CDR3 is TGTGCCAGCGGACAACCGGGACAGGATTTAACTGAAGCTTTCTTT. This encodes CASGQPGQDLTEAFF.

The chain employs TRBV7-9 and TRBJ2-5; 9 bases match TRBD2. The junction had 13 bases not matched to a gene; V was cut back by 3 bases and J by 5 bases. This CDR3 contains 17 residues. In germline, CDR1 is SEHNR, CDR2 FQNEAQ (reference sequence). DNA of the CDR3: TGTGCCAGCAGCTTTCCCCAGGGACTAGCCTGGGATGAGACCCAGTACTTC. Translated, it gives CASSFPQGLAWDETQYF.

The V call is TRBV7-9, the J call TRBJ2-1; 8 bases agree with TRBD1. CDR3 length: 14 residues. V shed 1 base and J 7 bases; nucleotides not matched to a gene: 3. CDR1 and CDR2 from the germline V gene are SEHNR and FQNEAQ (reference sequence). In DNA form, the CDR3 reads TGTGCCAGCAGCTTAGTGGGGACAGGTAATGAGCAGTTCTTC. It yields the protein CASSLVGTGNEQFF.

This clonotype occurred many times. V usage is TRBV6-1 and J usage is TRBJ2-3; tentatively, D is TRBD1 or TRBD2 (6 bases each). Germline assignment: CDR1 MNHNS and CDR2 SASEGT. Deletions cut 3 bases from V and 5 bases from J, with 15 bases between. The CDR3 extends over 15 amino acids. For the CDR3, the DNA is TGTGCCAGCAGTGATTGGGCAGGGGAGGTAGATACGCAGTATTTT. Protein sequence: CASSDWAGEVDTQYF.

V and J are TRBV5-6 and TRBJ2-3, with D possibly TRBD2 on 7 matching bases. This CDR3 is 18 amino acids long. The V end was cut by 0 bases, the J end by 4 bases, with 21 bases between. The germline V gene encodes CDR1 SGHDT and CDR2 YYEEEE. As DNA, the CDR3 is TGTGCCAGCAGCTTGGCCAGGGGTTCCGGGAGGATCCCAGATACGCAGTATTTT. It encodes CASSLARGSGRIPDTQYF.

On this clonotype itself: The CDR3 end shows no conserved phenylalanine or tryptophan, and so a read error is likely. For the CDR3, the DNA is TGTGCCAGCAGTGAAGGGGGTACCCGGAGGACTGAAGCTTTCCTT. Its protein product is CASSEGGTRRTEAFL. V usage is TRBV2 and J usage is TRBJ1-1; D unresolved. The CDR3 runs to 15 residues. V gave up 1 base and J gave up 5 bases, with 14 bases separating them. The germline V gene has CDR1 SNHLY and CDR2 FYNNEI.

The chain is built from TRBV12-3 or TRBV12-4 and TRBJ1-5; D is possibly TRBD1 (5 bases). The CDR3 loop spans 15 amino acids. The germline V and J ends were trimmed by 3 bases and 3 bases, with 12 bases remaining between them. CDR3 DNA: TGTGCCAGCAGTTTCCGGGACGCCTTCAATCAGCCCCAGCATTTT. This translates into CASSFRDAFNQPQHF.

This clonotype came up many times. The V gene is TRBV28, the J gene TRBJ2-3; 12 bases are a match to TRBD2. Germline V gives CDR1 MDHEN, CDR2 SYDVKM. With V trimmed by 3 bases and J by 0 bases, 10 bases remained unmatched. The CDR3 covers 19 residues. CDR3 DNA sequence: TGTGCCAGCAGTTTTCGACTAGCGGGAGAGATTCCTAGCACAGATACGCAGTATTTT. Residues: CASSFRLAGEIPSTDTQYF.

The rearrangement links TRBV27 to TRBJ2-7, with 7 positions matching TRBD2. The CDR3 loop spans 14 amino acids. J gave up 3 bases and V 5 bases, and 7 bases lay outside the gene matches. Germline CDR1 and CDR2: MNHEY and SMNVEV (reference sequence). Here the CDR3 DNA reads TGTGCCAGCAGTCAGGCTAGCGGTTACTACGAGCAGTACTTC. This codes for CASSQASGYYEQYF.

As concerns this clonotype: This may come from a read error, since a much larger clone is one base off. The conserved closing phenylalanine or tryptophan is absent in this CDR3, likely reflecting a read error. J is TRBJ2-7 and V is TRBV29-1; 13 nucleotides line up with TRBD2. Germline loops: CDR1 SQVTM, CDR2 ANQGSEA. The CDR3 consists of 15 residues. The V gene end was trimmed by 0 bases and the J gene end by 3 bases; junction bases not matched to a gene: 2. The CDR3 nucleotides read TGCAGCGTTGAAGATCGGACTAGCGGGGGCTACGAGCAGTACCTC. This sequence encodes CSVEDRTSGGYEQYL.

The chain links TRBV20-1 to TRBJ1-6, with unresolved D. From germline, CDR1 is DFQATT and CDR2 SNEGSKA (reference sequence). The CDR3 is made up of 17 amino acids. V gave up 0 bases and J gave up 0 bases, with 12 bases separating them. CDR3 bases: TGCAGTGCTAGAGATCTAGGTTCAAGCTCCTATAATTCACCCCTCCACTTT. Its protein product is CSARDLGSSSYNSPLHF.

This clonotype was detected a few times. The chain links TRBV10-2 to TRBJ2-6; perhaps TRBD2 as D (6 bases). Trimming took off 3 bases at V and 4 bases at J, with 10 bases between the two ends. CDR1 WSHSY and CDR2 SAAADI come from the germline V gene. The CDR3 has 15 residues. DNA of the CDR3: TGCGCCAGCAGTGATCGGGGGACGGGGGCCAACGTCCTGACTTTC. As protein: CASSDRGTGANVLTF.

The chain couples TRBV19 to TRBJ2-7, with D possibly matching TRBD2 (5 bases). V lost 7 bases and J 6 bases, leaving 13 bases between the germline ends. The CDR3 has 12 amino acids. Per the germline V gene, CDR1 is LNHDA and CDR2 is SQIVND (reference sequence). Here the CDR3 DNA reads TGTGCCAGTACCACCCTCGGAGGCGAGCAGTACTTC. Translated: CASTTLGGEQYF.

The chain links TRBV27 to TRBJ1-1, with D hard to call. The CDR3 has 13 residues. Germline CDR1 is MNHEY and CDR2 is SMNVEV (reference sequence). V gave up 10 bases and J gave up 5 bases, with 17 bases separating them. The CDR3 protein is CATGELGGTEAFF. The CDR3 DNA is TGTGCCACCGGAGAACTGGGTGGAACTGAAGCTTTCTTT.

This clonotype turned up a few times. The J gene is TRBJ1-2, the V gene TRBV29-1; 7 nucleotides match TRBD1. CDR1 is SQVTM and CDR2 is ANQGSEA in the germline V gene. CDR3 size: 14 residues. V trimming: 3 bases; J trimming: 6 bases; junction bases outside the gene matches: 10. CDR3 sequence: CSVDGGQPNDGYTF. The CDR3 nucleotides read TGCAGCGTTGATGGGGGACAGCCTAATGATGGCTACACCTTC. Looking up the rest from reference TRBV29-1 and TRBJ1-2 gives the full variable domain: SAVISQKPSRDICQRGTSLTIQCQVDSQVTMMFWYRQQPGQSLTLIATANQGSEATYESGFVIDKFPISRPNLTFSTLTVSNMSPEDSSIYLCSVDGGQPNDGYTFGSGTRLTVV.

The chain links TRBV2 to TRBJ2-5; 9 bases are shared with TRBD2. Trimming at V came to 6 bases and at J to 2 bases, leaving 7 bases not matched to a gene. Germline V lookup: CDR1 SNHLY, CDR2 FYNNEI. CDR3 length equals 15 residues. This chain's CDR3 is CASSPVLAGQETQYF. In DNA form, the CDR3 reads TGTGCCAGCAGCCCCGTTCTAGCGGGGCAAGAGACCCAGTACTTC.

This clonotype was seen repeatedly, ten times or more. This rearrangement joins TRBV5-6 to TRBJ2-3, with 9 bases identical to TRBD1. Unmatched junction bases numbered 11, after V lost 4 bases and J lost 2 bases. CDR3 size: 17 residues. CDR1 SGHDT and CDR2 YYEEEE come from the germline V gene. The CDR3 protein is CASSPPGQGWFTDTQYF. Written as DNA, the CDR3 is TGTGCCAGCAGCCCGCCGGGACAGGGTTGGTTCACAGATACGCAGTATTTT.

The chain links TRBV29-1 to TRBJ1-2; D is uncertain. The CDR3 consists of 12 residues. Trimming stripped 2 bases from V and 8 bases from J, with 12 bases between. CDR1 and CDR2 (germline): SQVTM, ANQGSEA. The CDR3 DNA reads as TGCAGCGTTGAACGCGATGAGCCCGGCTACACCTTC. This sequence encodes CSVERDEPGYTF.